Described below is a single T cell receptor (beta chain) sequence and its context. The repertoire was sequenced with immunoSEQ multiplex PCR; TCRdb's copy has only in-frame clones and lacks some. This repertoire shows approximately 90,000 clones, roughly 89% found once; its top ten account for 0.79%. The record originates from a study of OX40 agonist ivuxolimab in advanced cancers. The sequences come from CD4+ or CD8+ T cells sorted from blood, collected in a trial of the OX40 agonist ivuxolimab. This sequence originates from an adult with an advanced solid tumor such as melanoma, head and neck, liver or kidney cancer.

The CDR3 here is CASSLGGQGRSNQPQHF. In DNA, the CDR3 is TGTGCCAGCAGCTTAGGGGGACAGGGAAGAAGCAATCAGCCCCAGCATTTT. The chain employs TRBV11-2 and TRBJ1-5, with 9 positions matching TRBD1. The CDR3 is 17 amino acids. CDR1 and CDR2 from the germline V gene are SGHAT and FQNNGV. V lost 1 base and J lost 1; bases outside the gene matches: 5. The whole variable domain, filled in from reference TRBV11-2 and TRBJ1-5, reads EAGVAQSPRYKIIEKRQSVAFWCNPISGHATLYWYQQILGQGPKLLIQFQNNGVVDDSQLPKDRFSAERLKGVDSTLKIQPAKLEDSAVYLCASSLGGQGRSNQPQHFGDGTRLSIL.